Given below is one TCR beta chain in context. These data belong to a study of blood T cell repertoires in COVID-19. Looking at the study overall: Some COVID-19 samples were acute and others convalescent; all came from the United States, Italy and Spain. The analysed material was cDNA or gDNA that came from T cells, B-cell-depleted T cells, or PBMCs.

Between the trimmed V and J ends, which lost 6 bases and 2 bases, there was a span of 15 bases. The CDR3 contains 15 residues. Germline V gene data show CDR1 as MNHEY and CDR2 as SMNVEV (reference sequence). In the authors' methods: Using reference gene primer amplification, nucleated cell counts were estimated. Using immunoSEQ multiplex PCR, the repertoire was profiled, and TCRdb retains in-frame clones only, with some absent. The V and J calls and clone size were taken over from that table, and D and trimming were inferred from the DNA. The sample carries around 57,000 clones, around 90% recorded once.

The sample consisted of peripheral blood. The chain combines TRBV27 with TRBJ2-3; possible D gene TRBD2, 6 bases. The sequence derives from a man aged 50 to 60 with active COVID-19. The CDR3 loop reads CASRRAGSNTDTQYF. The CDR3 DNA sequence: TGTGCCAGCAGACGAGCGGGCTCTAACACAGATACGCAGTATTTT.